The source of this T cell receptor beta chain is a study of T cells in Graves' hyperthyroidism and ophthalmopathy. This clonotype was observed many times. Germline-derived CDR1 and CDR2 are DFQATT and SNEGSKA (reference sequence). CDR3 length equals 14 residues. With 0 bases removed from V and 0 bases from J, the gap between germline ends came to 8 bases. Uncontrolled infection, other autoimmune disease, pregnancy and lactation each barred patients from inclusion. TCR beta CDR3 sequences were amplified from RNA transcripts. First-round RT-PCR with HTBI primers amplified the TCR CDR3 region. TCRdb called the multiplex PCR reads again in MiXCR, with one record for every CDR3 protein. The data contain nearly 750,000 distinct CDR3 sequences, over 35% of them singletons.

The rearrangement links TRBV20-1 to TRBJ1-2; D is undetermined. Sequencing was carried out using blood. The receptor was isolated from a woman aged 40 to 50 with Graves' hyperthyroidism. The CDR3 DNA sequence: TGCAGTGCTAGAGATCAGACCTCTAACTATGGCTACACCTTC. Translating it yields CSARDQTSNYGYTF.